This T cell receptor beta chain was identified in a study of metastatic and nonmetastatic thyroid tumors. Study in general: Comparative analysis of repertoires was undertaken across blood and tumor or nodule tissue obtained from malignant and benign thyroid patients.

TCRdb ran MiXCR on the PCR reads. The table shows tens of thousands of clones, with roughly 26% occurring only once. Each patient came to thyroid surgery without any prior treatment (of any kind). This clone was detected a few times. V lost 6 bases to trimming and J lost 1 base; unmatched junction nucleotides: 4. The CDR3 is made up of 14 amino acids. Germline assignment: CDR1 MNHEY and CDR2 SMNVEV (reference sequence). Sequenced sample: blood. This sequence originates from a female donor with papillary thyroid cancer or a benign thyroid nodule (not recorded which). Some clones in this sample may be carry-over from other donors' samples. The genes are TRBV27 and TRBJ1-1; TRBD1 matches 8 bases. This chain's CDR3 is CASSSGTGNTEAFF. CDR3 DNA: TGTGCCAGCAGCTCCGGGACAGGGAACACTGAAGCTTTCTTT.